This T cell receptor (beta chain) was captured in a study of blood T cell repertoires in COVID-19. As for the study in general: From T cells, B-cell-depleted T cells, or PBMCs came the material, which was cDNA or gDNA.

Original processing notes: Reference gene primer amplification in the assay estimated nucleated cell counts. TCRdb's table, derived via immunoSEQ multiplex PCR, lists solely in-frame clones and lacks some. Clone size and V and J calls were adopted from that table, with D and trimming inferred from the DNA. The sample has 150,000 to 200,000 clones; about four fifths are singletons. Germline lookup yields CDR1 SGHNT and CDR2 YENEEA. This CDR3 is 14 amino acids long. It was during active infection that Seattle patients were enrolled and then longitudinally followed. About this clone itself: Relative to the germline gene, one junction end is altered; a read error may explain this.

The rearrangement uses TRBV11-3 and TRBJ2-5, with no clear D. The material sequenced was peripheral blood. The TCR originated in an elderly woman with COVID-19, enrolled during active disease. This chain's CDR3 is CASSVDRYQETQYF. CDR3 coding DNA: TGTGCCAGCAGCGTAGACCGTTACCAAGAGACCCAGTACTTC.